This TCR beta chain comes out of a study of blood T cell repertoires in COVID-19. Turning to the study itself: Spain, Italy and the United States supplied samples that represented acute and convalescent COVID-19. The cDNA or gDNA used as material had been derived from T cells, B-cell-depleted T cells, or PBMCs.

The authors' processing: Using reference gene primer amplification, nucleated cell counts were estimated. Only in-frame clones appear in the TCRdb table, and some are missing; sequencing was by immunoSEQ multiplex PCR. That table is the source of V, J and clone size, and D and trimming were worked out from the DNA. This table has around 26,000 clones, over 90% appearing once. The sample holds one count of this clone. This CDR3 has 13 residues. Trimming removed 0 bases at V and 3 bases at J, with 6 bases between. Germline CDR1 and CDR2: SGHDT and YYEEEE. The sequencing input was peripheral blood. The chain joins TRBV5-6 to TRBJ1-2, with unresolved D. The sequence was obtained from a human donor in a cohort sampled during active COVID-19. The CDR3 sequence is CASSLGGYYGYTF. DNA for the CDR3: TGTGCCAGCAGCTTGGGCGGATACTATGGCTACACCTTC.